By share, the clone carrying this T cell receptor (beta chain) counts as medium-sized. What it binds is not known. These data are taken from a study of tumor-infiltrating lymphocytes in primary liver carcinoma. Broader study findings: For tumor-adjacent and tumor-blood pairs, overlap was less than that seen for tumor region pairs.

Co-extracting RNA and DNA was done with about 20-34 mg of unsorted bulk tissue as input. Reverse transcription of around 0.45 ug total RNA with a constant-region primer produced TCR beta cDNA. Construction of TCR beta libraries relied on three successive nested multiplex PCR rounds employing slightly modified ARM-PCR. MiXCR, run by TCRdb on the multiplex PCR reads, gives a single entry per CDR3 protein. The data show about 50,000 distinct CDR3 sequences, around 73% seen once. Sequencing used liver tumor tissue from sampling region 5. Subset meaning: tumor region T5, tumor centre. The sequence derives from a middle-aged man with primary liver carcinoma and hepatitis B virus infection.

CDR3 in DNA: TGCAGCGTTGATACAGGGGGCTCAGGGTATCGTGGCTACACCTTC. Its protein is CSVDTGGSGYRGYTF. The chain links TRBV29-1 to TRBJ1-2; the match to TRBD1 covers 9 bases. The germline V gene encodes CDR1 SQVTM and CDR2 ANQGSEA. The CDR3 covers 15 residues. V lost 3 bases and J lost 7; bases outside the gene matches: 12. Full variable domain (missing parts from reference TRBV29-1 and TRBJ1-2): SAVISQKPSRDICQRGTSLTIQCQVDSQVTMMFWYRQQPGQSLTLIATANQGSEATYESGFVIDKFPISRPNLTFSTLTVSNMSPEDSSIYLCSVDTGGSGYRGYTFGSGTRLTVV.